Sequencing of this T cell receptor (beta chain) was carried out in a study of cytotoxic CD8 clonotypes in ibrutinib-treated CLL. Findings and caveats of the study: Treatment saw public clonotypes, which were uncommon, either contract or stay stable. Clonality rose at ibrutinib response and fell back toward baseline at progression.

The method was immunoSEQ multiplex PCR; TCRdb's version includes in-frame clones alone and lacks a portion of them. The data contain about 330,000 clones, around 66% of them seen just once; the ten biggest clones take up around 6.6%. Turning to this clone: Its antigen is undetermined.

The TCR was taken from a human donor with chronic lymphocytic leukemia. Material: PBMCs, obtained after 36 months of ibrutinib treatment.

CDR3 loop: CSVDRASRWSTDTQYF. In nucleotides, the CDR3 is TGCAGCGTTGATAGAGCTAGTAGGTGGAGCACAGATACGCAGTATTTT. This chain joins TRBV29-1 and TRBJ2-3; no definite D call. CDR1 and CDR2 (germline): SQVTM, ANQGSEA. The V and J ends lost 3 bases and 0 bases respectively, with 16 bases between them. CDR3 length: 16 residues.